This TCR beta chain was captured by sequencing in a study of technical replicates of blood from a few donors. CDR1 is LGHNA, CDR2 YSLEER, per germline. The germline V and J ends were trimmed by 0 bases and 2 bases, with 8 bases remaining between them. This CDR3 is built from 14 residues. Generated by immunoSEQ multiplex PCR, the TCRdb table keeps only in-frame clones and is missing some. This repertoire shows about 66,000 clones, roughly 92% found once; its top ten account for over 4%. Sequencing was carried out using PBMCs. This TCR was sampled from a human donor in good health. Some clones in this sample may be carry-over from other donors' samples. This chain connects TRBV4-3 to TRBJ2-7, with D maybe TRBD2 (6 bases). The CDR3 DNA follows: TGCGCCAGCAGCCAAGAATGGGGGGCCTACGAGCAGTACTTC. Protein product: CASSQEWGAYEQYF.